This TCR beta chain was sequenced during a study of blood T cell repertoires in COVID-19. Germline V lookup: CDR1 MDHEN, CDR2 SYDVKM. This CDR3 spans 12 amino acids. V was shortened by 6 bases and J by 5 bases, with 8 bases between the two germline ends. Cohorts were based on clinical histories the participants reported. The assay was immunoSEQ multiplex PCR, and TCRdb's table has in-frame clones only and misses some. The table lists a few hundred thousand clones, about 88% of them singletons, with around 3% in the top ten. Sequenced material: PBMCs or T cells enriched from blood (not recorded which). The J gene is TRBJ1-5, the V gene TRBV28; D perhaps matches TRBD1 (6 bases). This sequence originates from a woman aged 25-40 years who had recovered from COVID-19. The CDR3 loop is CASSRQDQPQHF. In nucleotides, the CDR3 is TGTGCCAGCAGCCGACAGGATCAGCCCCAGCATTTT.